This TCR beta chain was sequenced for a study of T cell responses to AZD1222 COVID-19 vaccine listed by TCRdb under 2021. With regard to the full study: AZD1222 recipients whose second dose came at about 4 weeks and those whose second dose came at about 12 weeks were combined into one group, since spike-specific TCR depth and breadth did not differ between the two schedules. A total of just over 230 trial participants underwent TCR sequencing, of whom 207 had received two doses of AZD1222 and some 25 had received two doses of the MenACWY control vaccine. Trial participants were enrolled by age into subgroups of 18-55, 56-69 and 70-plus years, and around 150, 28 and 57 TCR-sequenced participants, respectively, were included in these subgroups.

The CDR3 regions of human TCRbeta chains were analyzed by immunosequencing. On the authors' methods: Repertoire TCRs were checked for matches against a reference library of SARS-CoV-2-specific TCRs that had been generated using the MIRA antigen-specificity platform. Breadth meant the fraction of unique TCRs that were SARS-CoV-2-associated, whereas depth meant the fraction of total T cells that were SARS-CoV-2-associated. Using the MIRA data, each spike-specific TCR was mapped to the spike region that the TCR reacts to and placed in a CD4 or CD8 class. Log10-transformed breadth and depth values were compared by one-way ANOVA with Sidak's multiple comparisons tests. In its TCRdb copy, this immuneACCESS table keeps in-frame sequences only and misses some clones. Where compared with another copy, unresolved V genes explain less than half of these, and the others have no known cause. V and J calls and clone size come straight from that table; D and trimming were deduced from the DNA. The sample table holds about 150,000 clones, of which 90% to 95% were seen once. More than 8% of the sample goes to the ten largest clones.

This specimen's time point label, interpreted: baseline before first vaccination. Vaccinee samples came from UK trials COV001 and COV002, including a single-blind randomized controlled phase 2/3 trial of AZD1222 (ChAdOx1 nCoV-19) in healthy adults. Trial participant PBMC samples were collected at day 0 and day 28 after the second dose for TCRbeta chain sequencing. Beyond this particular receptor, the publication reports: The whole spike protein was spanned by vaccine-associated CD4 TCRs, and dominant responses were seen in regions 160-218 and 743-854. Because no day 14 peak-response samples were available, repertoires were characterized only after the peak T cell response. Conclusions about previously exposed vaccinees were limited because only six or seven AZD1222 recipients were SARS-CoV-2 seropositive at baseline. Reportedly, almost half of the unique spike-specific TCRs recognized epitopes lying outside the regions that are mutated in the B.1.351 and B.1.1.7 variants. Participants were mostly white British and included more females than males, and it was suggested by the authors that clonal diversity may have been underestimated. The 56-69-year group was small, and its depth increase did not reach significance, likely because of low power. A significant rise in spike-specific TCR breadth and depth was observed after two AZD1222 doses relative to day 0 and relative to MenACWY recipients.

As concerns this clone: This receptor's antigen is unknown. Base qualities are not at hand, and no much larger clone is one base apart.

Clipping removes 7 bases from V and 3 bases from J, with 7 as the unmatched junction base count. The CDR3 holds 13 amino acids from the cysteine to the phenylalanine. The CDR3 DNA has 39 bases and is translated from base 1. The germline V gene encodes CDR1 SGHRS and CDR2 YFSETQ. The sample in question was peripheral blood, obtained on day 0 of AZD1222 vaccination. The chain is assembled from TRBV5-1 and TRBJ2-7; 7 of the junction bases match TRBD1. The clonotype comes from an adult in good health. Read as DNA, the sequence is TGCGCCAGCCGCAGGGGGTTCGACTACGAGCAGTACTTC. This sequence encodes CASRRGFDYEQYF.